Described below is a single T cell receptor beta chain sequence and its context. The stable label applied to hyperthyroidism with no ophthalmopathy within 18 months of follow-up. Hyperthyroidism patients, aged 18 to 65, were newly diagnosed, under 2 months' duration. CDR1 SGHAT and CDR2 FQNNGV come from the germline V gene. This CDR3 comprises 15 residues. Trimming took 2 bases from V and 5 from J, leaving 16 bases between them. For repertoire sequencing, the TCR beta CDR3 regions were amplified from RNA transcripts. Second-round multiplex PCR followed a first-round RT-PCR using HTBI primers. TCRdb passed the multiplex PCR reads through MiXCR, listing each CDR3 protein once. The sample lists around 400,000 distinct CDR3 sequences, over 20% seen once, with roughly 3% in the top ten. The data belong to a study of Graves' ophthalmopathy and Graves' hyperthyroidism.

Sequenced: peripheral blood. The TCR was taken from a woman under 30 with stable Graves' hyperthyroidism. The V call is TRBV11-2, the J call TRBJ2-7; TRBD1 is a possible D gene (6 bases). The CDR3 region is CASSLLTHRVHEQYF. The CDR3 bases are TGTGCCAGCAGCTTATTGACACACAGGGTACACGAGCAGTACTTC.